This entry describes one T cell receptor beta chain. A single count supports this clone. Which antigen it targets is not known. One base away there is no much larger clone; base qualities are not given. At diagnosis, tumor, uninvolved tumor-adjacent lung and peripheral blood were collected and then preserved as a mix of FFPE and fresh-frozen material. Blood samples were analyzed as peripheral blood mononuclear cells for TCR repertoire profiling. These data originate in a study of T cells in localized non-small cell lung cancer (dated by TCRdb to the early 2020s). About the full investigation: Comparing tumors with uninvolved tumor-adjacent lungs, the study looked at the T cell repertoires of 236 patients with early-stage NSCLC. The cohort comprised roughly 240 treatment-naïve NSCLC patients with resected, localized lung tumors. NSCLC patients had a mean age of approximately 70 years, and 120 to 150 were male and about 98 female. What the research found in general, with its limitations: Uninvolved tumor-adjacent lung showed the highest T cell clonality, higher than tumor, which suggests more focused antigenic responses in the uninvolved tumor-adjacent lung. Because multi-region tumor sequencing was not done, intratumor heterogeneity could not be ruled out. Because the study design was exploratory, TCR variables were selected using unadjusted p-values without false-discovery rate correction. A median of about 53 of the top 100 tumor clones were detected in paired uninvolved adjacent lung, and around 30 of these tumor clones were also found among the top 100 clones of the paired uninvolved adjacent lung. Higher blood T cell density associated with longer overall survival, while higher adjacent-lung clonality associated with shorter survival.

TCR beta CDR3 regions were sequenced from DNA using the immunoSEQ Assay. In the paper's pipeline: T cell density was computed as TCR beta template counts normalized to usable DNA estimated by amplifying housekeeping genes. The preseqR package was used to estimate richness by extrapolating to 400,000 templates for PBMC samples and to 120,000 templates for tissue samples. Clonality was defined by subtracting Pielou's evenness from one. Tissue-enriched TCRs were identified through differential abundance testing performed on productive amino-acid clonotypes, with a minimum total count of 5 and an alpha of 0.1. The Jaccard Index and the Morisita Overlap Index were used to measure how much the repertoires overlapped between compartments. GLIPH clustered TCR beta CDR3s with public tetramer-defined viral CDR3s; viral motifs required at least three viral sequences plus V-gene enrichment. This immuneACCESS table, as held by TCRdb, lists in-frame sequences with V and J called but not all clones. Of the missing ones, under half trace to an unresolved V gene in checked studies; the others have no known cause. The V and J calls and the clone size are those of that table, but D and trimming were determined from the DNA. This sample comprises fewer than 20,000 clones, about 87% of them detected only once. The ten top clones hold 25% to 30% of the sample.

From the cysteine through the phenylalanine, the CDR3 covers 12 amino acids. The kept DNA is CDR3 alone, 36 bases in frame from the first base. CDR1 SNHLY and CDR2 FYNNEI are derived from the germline V gene. V is shortened by 4 bases, J by 5 bases, and the region joining them spans 9 bases. Specimen: peripheral blood mononuclear cells, collected before any cancer treatment. Recombination joined TRBV2 with TRBJ2-7; the D gene is possibly TRBD2, with 5 bases matching. The receptor comes from a male donor older than 55 with stage II lung adenocarcinoma. The CDR3 protein: CASSVLANEQYF. The nucleotide sequence is given as TGTGCCAGCAGTGTGCTAGCTAACGAGCAGTACTTC.